Below, 11 T cell receptor beta chains from the same sample are listed, as sequenced in a study of immune aging and cytomegalovirus after organ transplant. Libraries came from microwell single-cell capture using BD Rhapsody targeted mRNA and AbSeq reagents. A single record per CDR3 protein comes from TCRdb applying MiXCR to the single-cell sequencing reads. The sample lists about 21,000 distinct CDR3 sequences, more than 35% occurring once. Regarding time point: five sample-tagged time points from pre-transplant (day -1) to day 368 post-transplant, pooled. What these receptors recognize is not known. Material: CMV peptide-activated CD4+ and CD8+ T cells sorted from blood, obtained at five time points, pooled. The subset denotes: sorted CD8+CD137+ and CD4+CD154+ T cells after about 11 h CMV IE-1 peptide stimulation. The receptors were gathered from a female donor who had a heart transplant and CMV viremia.

This clonotype was observed a few times. A far larger clone is one nucleotide away, so this likely arose from a read error. The V call is TRBV6-5, the J call TRBJ2-5; D perhaps matches TRBD2 (6 bases). Germline V gene sequence: CDR1 MNHEY, CDR2 SVGAGI. The CDR3 runs to 11 residues. V was pared by 6 bases and J by 7 bases, with 9 bases between. This chain's CDR3 is CASRDGGTQYF. For the CDR3, the DNA is TGTGCCAGCAGGGACGGGGGGACCCAGTACTTC.

This clonotype has ten or more counts. The chain recombines TRBV2 with TRBJ1-4, with TRBD1 matching 7 bases. Looked up from germline, CDR1 is SNHLY and CDR2 is FYNNEI. This CDR3 has 13 amino acids. Trimming removed 8 bases from V and 8 bases from J; junction bases left unmatched: 8. For the CDR3, the DNA is TGTGCCAGCGGCGACAGGGTATGGGAAAAACTGTTTTTT. Translating it yields CASGDRVWEKLFF. The full variable domain, with the rest looked up from reference TRBV2 and TRBJ1-4, is EPEVTQTPSHQVTQMGQEVILRCVPISNHLYFYWYRQILGQKVEFLVSFYNNEISEKSEIFDDQFSVERPDGSNFTLKIRSTKLEDSAMYFCASGDRVWEKLFFGSGTQLSVL.

This clonotype occurred many times. The V call is TRBV2, the J call TRBJ2-5, with 11 bases fitting TRBD2. Germline assignment: CDR1 SNHLY and CDR2 FYNNEI. Trimming cost V 6 bases and J 4 bases; bases outside gene matches: 10. The CDR3 contains 16 residues. CDR3 loop: CASRSGTSGLLETQYF. CDR3 nucleotides: TGTGCCAGCAGGTCCGGGACTAGCGGACTCCTAGAGACCCAGTACTTC.

V usage is TRBV27 and J usage is TRBJ2-3; D is unclear. The germline V and J ends were trimmed by 4 bases and 1 base, with 9 bases remaining between them. This CDR3 comprises 14 residues. CDR1 MNHEY and CDR2 SMNVEV come from the germline V gene (reference sequence). The CDR3 sequence: CASSWARGTDTQYF. The CDR3 coding sequence is TGTGCCAGCAGTTGGGCAAGAGGCACAGATACGCAGTATTTT.

The sample holds one count of this clonotype. This rearrangement joins TRBV4-1 to TRBJ1-5; 7 bases align to TRBD1. CDR1 is MGHRA, CDR2 YSYEKL, per germline. The J segment lost 2 bases and the V segment lost 2 bases, leaving 3 bases of the junction unmatched. The CDR3 covers 15 residues. CDR3 amino acids: CASSQYRGGNQPQHF. CDR3 nucleotide sequence: TGCGCCAGCAGCCAATACAGGGGTGGCAATCAGCCCCAGCATTTT.

This clonotype was seen more than once but under ten times. This chain links TRBV7-2 with TRBJ1-1; the D gene is possibly TRBD1 (6 bases). CDR3 length: 16 amino acids. V lost 4 bases to trimming and J lost 5 bases, with 20 bases between them. CDR1 and CDR2 from the germline V gene are SGHTA and FQGNSA. The CDR3 DNA is TGTGCCAGCAGCTCAAACCCGGGACAACGAAGGACTGAAGCTTTCTTT. Its translation is CASSSNPGQRRTEAFF.

The rearrangement joins TRBV10-3 to TRBJ2-7, with 9 nucleotides matching TRBD2. The V gene's germline CDR1 is ENHRY and CDR2 SYGVKD. The CDR3 spans 14 residues. J was trimmed by 5 bases and V by 4 bases; bases with no gene match: 6. The CDR3 region is CAISVTAGGNEQYF. The CDR3 bases are TGTGCCATCAGTGTAACGGCGGGAGGGAACGAGCAGTACTTC.

The chain employs TRBV2 and TRBJ2-5; 10 bases agree with TRBD2. Trimming took 7 bases from V and 5 from J; bases not matched to a gene: 7. The germline V gene encodes CDR1 SNHLY and CDR2 FYNNEI. The CDR3 loop spans 14 amino acids. CDR3 sequence (DNA): TGTGCCAGCAAGAGCGGGAGGGCCGCCGAGACCCAGTACTTC. Translated, it gives CASKSGRAAETQYF.

The chain has TRBV7-2 and TRBJ2-2, with 9 bases identical to TRBD1. After removal of 5 bases from V and 7 bases from J, the junction contained 5 bases not matched to a gene. The germline V gene has CDR1 SGHTA and CDR2 FQGNSA. The CDR3 is 14 amino acids. CDR3 nucleotides: TGTGCCAGCAGCCCCGACAGGGGGTACGGGGAGCTGTTTTTT. Translating gives CASSPDRGYGELFF.

This clonotype was counted only a few times. The rearrangement joins TRBV6-2 or TRBV6-3 to TRBJ2-3; TRBD1 agrees at 8 bases. Unmatched junction bases numbered 10, after V lost 3 bases and J lost 5 bases. Germline V CDR1 and CDR2: MNHEY, SVGEGT. The CDR3 consists of 16 residues. The CDR3 sequence is CASSYRTGWSGDTQYF. CDR3 sequence (DNA): TGTGCCAGCAGTTATCGGACAGGGTGGAGTGGAGATACGCAGTATTTT.

This clonotype was found many times. The V gene is TRBV11-3, the J gene TRBJ2-3; D not certain. CDR1 is SGHNT, CDR2 YENEEA, per germline. With 4 bases removed from V and 1 base from J, the gap between germline ends came to 9 bases. This CDR3 has 14 amino acids. The CDR3 bases are TGTGCCAGCAGCTCAAGTAGGGGCACAGATACGCAGTATTTT. It specifies CASSSSRGTDTQYF.